This TCR beta chain was sequenced in a study of blood T cell repertoires in COVID-19. The repertoire was sequenced with immunoSEQ multiplex PCR; TCRdb's copy has only in-frame clones and lacks some. Seen here are 220,000 or so clones, 75% to 90% observed once, and the top ten hold under 8.5%. Germline V gene lookup returns CDR1 KGHSH and CDR2 LQKENI. CDR3 length: 15 amino acids. V dropped 0 bases and J dropped 5; count of bases not matched to a gene: 1. Points on this clone: This specimen includes other DNA sequences encoding the same CDR3.

The specimen sequenced was peripheral blood. The receptor's source is an elderly woman with COVID-19, enrolled during active disease. The chain combines TRBV18 with TRBJ1-4; 9 bases agree with TRBD1. The chain's CDR3 is CASSPPGQGNEKLFF. As DNA, the CDR3 is TGTGCCAGCTCACCACCGGGACAGGGAAATGAAAAACTGTTTTTT.